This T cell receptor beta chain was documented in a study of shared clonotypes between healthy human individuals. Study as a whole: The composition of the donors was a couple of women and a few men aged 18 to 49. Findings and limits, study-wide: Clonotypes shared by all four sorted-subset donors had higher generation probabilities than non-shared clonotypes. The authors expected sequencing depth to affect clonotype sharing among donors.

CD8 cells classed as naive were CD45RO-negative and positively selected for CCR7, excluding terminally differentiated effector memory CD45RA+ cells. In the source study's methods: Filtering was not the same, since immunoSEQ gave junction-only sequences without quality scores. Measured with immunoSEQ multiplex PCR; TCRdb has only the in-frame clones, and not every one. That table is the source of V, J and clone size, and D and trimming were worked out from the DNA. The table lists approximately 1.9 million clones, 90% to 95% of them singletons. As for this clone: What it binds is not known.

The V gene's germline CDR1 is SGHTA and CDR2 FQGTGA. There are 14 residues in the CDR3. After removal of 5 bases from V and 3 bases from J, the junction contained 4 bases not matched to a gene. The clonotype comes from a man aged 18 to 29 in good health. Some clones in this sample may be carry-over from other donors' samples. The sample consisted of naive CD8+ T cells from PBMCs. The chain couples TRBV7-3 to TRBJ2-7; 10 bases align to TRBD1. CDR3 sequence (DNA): TGTGCCAGCAGCCCCGGGACAGGGGACTACGAGCAGTACTTC. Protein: CASSPGTGDYEQYF. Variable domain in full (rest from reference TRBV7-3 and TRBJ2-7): GAGVSQTPSNKVTEKGKYVELRCDPISGHTALYWYRQSLGQGPEFLIYFQGTGAADDSGLPNDRFFAVRPEGSVSTLKIQRTERGDSAVYLCASSPGTGDYEQYFGPGTRLTVT.